These 7 T cell receptor beta chains originate from one sample sequenced in a study of regulatory T cells in long-lasting Graves disease. Arm-PCR of CDR3 regions and iRepertoire HTBI primers were the basis on which TCR beta libraries were built. TCRdb analysed the multiplex PCR reads with MiXCR anew, one entry per CDR3 protein. Of about 450,000 distinct CDR3 sequences listed, about 15% were seen once; the top ten hold around a sixth. Sample time point: newly diagnosed GD, antithyroid drugs for less than 3 months. PBMCs were the source of the RNA used for TCR sequencing. The sample was also linked to a second study, of T cells in Graves' hyperthyroidism and ophthalmopathy.

Sequenced here: peripheral blood mononuclear cells (PBMCs), sampled at new diagnosis, from a patient treated with antithyroid drugs. These TCRs come from a woman between 50 and 59 years old with Graves disease.

Many counts were recorded for this clonotype. This chain joins TRBV29-1 and TRBJ2-7; D could derive from TRBD1 or TRBD2 (5 bases each). There are 13 residues in the CDR3. Germline V gives CDR1 SQVTM, CDR2 ANQGSEA. Trimming left V 3 bases short and J 6 bases short, with 15 bases between. In nucleotides, the CDR3 is TGCAGCGTTGAGTGGGGGTTTAAGGGCGAGCAGTACTTC. It specifies CSVEWGFKGEQYF.

This clonotype has ten or more counts. V usage is TRBV7-3 and J usage is TRBJ1-2; D is perhaps TRBD1 (6 bases). The germline gives CDR1 SGHTA, CDR2 FQGTGA. V gave up 4 bases and J gave up 6 bases, with 15 bases separating them. CDR3 size: 14 residues. CDR3 sequence: CASSSNGGLDGYTF. The DNA for the CDR3 is TGTGCCAGCAGCTCAAATGGGGGCCTCGATGGCTACACCTTC.

The chain links TRBV6-9 to TRBJ2-1; 13 bases are a match to TRBD2. CDR3 size: 18 residues. The junction had 10 bases not matched to a gene; V was cut back by 4 bases and J by 4 bases. Germline V gene lookup returns CDR1 MNHGY and CDR2 SVAAGI. The CDR3 DNA is TGTGCCAGCAGTTTCCGTCGCGGGACTAGCGGGGCATACAATGAGCAGTTCTTC. Translation: CASSFRRGTSGAYNEQFF.

This clonotype was seen ten or more times. The chain links TRBV5-1 to TRBJ2-3, with D tentatively TRBD2 (6 bases). The germline gives CDR1 SGHRS, CDR2 YFSETQ. CDR3 length: 16 residues. Trimming stripped 5 bases from V and 2 bases from J, with 18 bases between. In DNA, the CDR3 is TGCGCCAGCAGATGGGGGGTAAGCGGGCACACAGATACGCAGTATTTT. Its protein is CASRWGVSGHTDTQYF.

Ten or more counts support this clonotype. The chain is built from TRBV7-9 and TRBJ2-7; D may match TRBD1 or TRBD2 (5 bases each). V lost 4 bases, J lost 2 bases, and 15 bases lay in between. The CDR3 covers 15 residues. CDR1 is SEHNR, CDR2 FQNEAQ, per germline (reference sequence). DNA for the CDR3: TGTGCCAGCAGCTCAACCCGGGACGTAGCCTACGAGCAGTACTTC. It codes for CASSSTRDVAYEQYF.

This clonotype was seen repeatedly, ten times or more. V and J are TRBV12-3 or TRBV12-4 and TRBJ2-3, with D possibly being TRBD1 (5 bases). The CDR3 is made up of 17 amino acids. V was trimmed by 0 bases and J by 3 bases, leaving 16 bases between them. The CDR3 is CASSLARQGDTTDTQYF. The CDR3 nucleotides are TGTGCCAGCAGTTTAGCGCGGCAGGGCGACACGACAGATACGCAGTATTTT.

The sample holds many counts of this clonotype. The rearrangement uses TRBV30 and TRBJ2-3; no clear D gene. V was pared by 3 bases and J by 2 bases, with 9 bases between. Germline CDR1 reads GTSNPN; CDR2 reads SVGIG (reference sequence). The CDR3 contains 13 residues. The CDR3 DNA reads TGTGCCTGGAGAGGGTCCCCCACAGATACGCAGTATTTT. This sequence encodes CAWRGSPTDTQYF.